This passage covers 26 T cell receptor beta chains from one sample sequenced in a study of cytomegalovirus exposure and HLA in healthy donors (dated by TCRdb to the late 2010s). The library was obtained by the immunoSEQ multiplex PCR assay. A mixture of 60 forward primers for TCR Vbeta segments and 13 reverse primers for TCR Jbeta segments was used in the multiplex PCR. TCRdb's version of the immuneACCESS table is confined to in-frame rearrangements and falls short of the full clone set. An unresolved V gene accounts for under half of the shortfall where checked; the remainder is of unknown origin. The table for this sample lists approximately 130,000 clones. The ten most abundant clones make up 1.5% to 2% of the sample. Sequencing was performed on PBMCs. These receptors were collected from a woman aged 60 to 75 in good health and CMV-seronegative.

V gene TRBV30 combines with J gene TRBJ1-6; 7 positions match TRBD1. The length of the CDR3 is 13 residues. Looked up from germline, CDR1 is GTSNPN and CDR2 is SVGIG (reference sequence). The trim removed 2 bases at V and 9 bases at J, leaving 4 bases unmatched. The CDR3 reads CAWSKGAGSPLHF. The DNA for the CDR3 is TGTGCCTGGAGTAAGGGGGCAGGTTCACCCCTCCACTTT.

The CDR3 DNA reads as TGCGCCAGCAGCTTGTCCGCGGCTGTCTACGAGCAGTACTTC. It encodes CASSLSAAVYEQYF. This chain joins TRBV5-1 and TRBJ2-7; D is ambiguous. Trimming stripped 1 base from V and 3 bases from J, with 11 bases between. Germline V lookup: CDR1 SGHRS, CDR2 YFSETQ. CDR3 length: 14 amino acids. Based on the CDR3 plus reference TRBV5-1 and TRBJ2-7, the full variable domain is KAGVTQTPRYLIKTRGQQVTLSCSPISGHRSVSWYQQTPGQGLQFLFEYFSETQRNKGNFPGRFSGRQFSNSRSEMNVSTLELGDSALYLCASSLSAAVYEQYFGPGTRLTVT.

This chain links TRBV28 with TRBJ2-7, with a tentative D call TRBD1 (6 bases). This CDR3 is 13 amino acids long. The ends were cut back, 6 bases at V and 3 bases at J, with 12 bases in the middle. CDR1 is MDHEN and CDR2 is SYDVKM in the germline V gene. The CDR3 DNA reads as TGTGCCAGCAGCCAAGGACAGAACTACGAGCAGTACTTC. This encodes CASSQGQNYEQYF.

This chain connects TRBV19 to TRBJ1-5, with D uncertain. The CDR3 contains 13 residues. Germline assignment: CDR1 LNHDA and CDR2 SQIVND (reference sequence). V lost 6 bases, J lost 6 bases, and 12 bases lay in between. The CDR3, as DNA: TGTGCCAGTAGCCCCGATCGAGGTCAGCCCCAGCATTTT. Translating it yields CASSPDRGQPQHF.

This chain joins TRBV9 and TRBJ2-5; 12 bases match TRBD1. The J segment lost 5 bases and the V segment lost 7 bases, leaving 15 bases of the junction unmatched. This CDR3 comprises 17 residues. CDR1 and CDR2 (germline): SGDLS, YYNGEE. The CDR3 sequence: CASGDRPGTGGGETQYF. The CDR3 DNA follows: TGTGCCAGCGGCGACCGGCCCGGGACAGGGGGCGGGGAGACCCAGTACTTC.

The chain is built from TRBV28 and TRBJ1-6, with unresolved D. The germline V gene encodes CDR1 MDHEN and CDR2 SYDVKM. The CDR3 runs to 16 residues. V lost 4 bases and J 7 bases, leaving 17 bases between the germline ends. CDR3 coding DNA: TGTGCCAGCAGTTATAGAGTTGGAGCGGCAAATTCACCCCTCCACTTT. Translating gives CASSYRVGAANSPLHF. The full variable domain, with the rest looked up from reference TRBV28 and TRBJ1-6, is DVKVTQSSRYLVKRTGEKVFLECVQDMDHENMFWYRQDPGLGLRLIYFSYDVKMKEKGDIPEGYSVSREKKERFSLILESASTNQTSMYLCASSYRVGAANSPLHFGNGTRLTVT.

The CDR3 is CASSKWEGEAFF. The CDR3 DNA is TGTGCCAGCAGTAAATGGGAGGGTGAAGCTTTCTTT. The chain is built from TRBV28 and TRBJ1-1; D gene uncertain. Germline-derived CDR1 and CDR2 are MDHEN and SYDVKM. The CDR3 contains 12 residues. The V gene lost 5 bases and the J gene lost 7 bases, with 11 bases spanning the gap.

The chain carries TRBV11-2 and TRBJ2-3; TRBD1 aligns across 10 bases. With 5 bases clipped from V and 2 bases from J, the junction kept 4 bases outside the gene matches. The CDR3 loop spans 15 amino acids. Germline V gives CDR1 SGHAT, CDR2 FQNNGV. CDR3 in DNA: TGTGCCAGCAGCCTGCGACAGGGGGCCACAGATACGCAGTATTTT. Protein product: CASSLRQGATDTQYF.

The chain combines TRBV27 with TRBJ2-5, with D possibly matching TRBD1 (5 bases). The germline V gene encodes CDR1 MNHEY and CDR2 SMNVEV (reference sequence). The CDR3 totals 13 residues. Deletions cut 5 bases from V and 5 bases from J, with 12 bases between. CDR3 in amino acids: CASSRQPGETQYF. The CDR3 nucleotides read TGTGCCAGCAGTCGACAGCCCGGGGAGACCCAGTACTTC.

The rearrangement joins TRBV7-9 to TRBJ1-1; 9 nucleotides match TRBD1. CDR3 length: 15 amino acids. Trimming took 2 bases from V and 3 from J; bases not matched to a gene: 4. Germline CDR1 reads SEHNR; CDR2 reads FQNEAQ (reference sequence). CDR3 in DNA: TGTGCCAGCAGCTTAAGTGGGACAGGGTACACTGAAGCTTTCTTT. It yields the protein CASSLSGTGYTEAFF. Filled out from reference TRBV7-9 and TRBJ1-1, the complete variable domain reads DTGVSQNPRHKITKRGQNVTFRCDPISEHNRLYWYRQTLGQGPEFLTYFQNEAQLEKSRLLSDRFSAERPKGSFSTLEIQRTEQGDSAMYLCASSLSGTGYTEAFFGQGTRLTVV.

The chain links TRBV5-1 to TRBJ2-1, with a weak D call TRBD2 (5 bases). Germline V lookup: CDR1 SGHRS, CDR2 YFSETQ. V lost 0 bases, J lost 7 bases, and 11 bases lay in between. CDR3 length equals 14 residues. This chain's CDR3 is CASSLGTRGNEQFF. CDR3 nucleotide sequence: TGCGCCAGCAGCTTGGGGACTCGAGGGAATGAGCAGTTCTTC.

The J gene is TRBJ1-5, the V gene TRBV30; D remains ambiguous. With 2 bases removed from V and 1 base from J, the gap between germline ends came to 9 bases. Germline V CDR1 and CDR2: GTSNPN, SVGIG (reference sequence). The CDR3 length is 14 residues. The CDR3 region is CAWSFGGSNQPQHF. The CDR3 bases are TGTGCCTGGAGTTTCGGCGGCAGCAATCAGCCCCAGCATTTT.

The DNA of the CDR3 is TGTGCCAGCAGCAGACCCCGGGGGGCGCGAACTGAAGCTTTCTTT. Protein: CASSRPRGARTEAFF. The genes are TRBV28 and TRBJ1-1, with a possible D match to TRBD1 (6 bases). The CDR3 is made up of 15 amino acids. Deletions cut 6 bases from V and 5 bases from J, with 19 bases between. Germline-derived CDR1 and CDR2 are MDHEN and SYDVKM.

This CDR3 is CASSLVQMNTEAFF. The CDR3 DNA is TGTGCCAGCAGCTTAGTACAGATGAACACTGAAGCTTTCTTT. The V gene is TRBV7-6, the J gene TRBJ1-1, with D unclear. Germline V gene sequence: CDR1 SGHVS, CDR2 FNYEAQ. The ends were cut back, 1 base at V and 0 bases at J, with 6 bases in the middle. The CDR3 contains 14 residues.

This chain connects TRBV7-9 to TRBJ2-1, with D tentatively TRBD1 (5 bases). CDR1 is SEHNR, CDR2 FQNEAQ, per germline (reference sequence). This CDR3 region has 16 residues. V was clipped by 4 bases and J by 5 bases, with 18 bases between them. CDR3 residues: CASSSPRGRPNNEQFF. CDR3 in DNA: TGTGCCAGCAGCTCCCCAAGGGGCCGGCCCAACAATGAGCAGTTCTTC.

V usage is TRBV11-1 and J usage is TRBJ1-2, with 7 bases identical to TRBD1. Losses at the gene ends were 3 bases for V and 4 bases for J; bases not matched to a gene: 5. Germline V lookup: CDR1 SGHAT, CDR2 FQDESV (reference sequence). There are 14 residues in the CDR3. The CDR3 DNA reads TGTGCCAGCAGCTTCCGGGACAGTACCTATGGCTACACCTTC. Protein product: CASSFRDSTYGYTF.

The V and J genes are TRBV5-1 and TRBJ2-5; 7 nucleotides line up with TRBD1. V trimming: 4 bases; J trimming: 2 bases; junction bases outside the gene matches: 8. This CDR3 has 15 amino acids. CDR1 SGHRS and CDR2 YFSETQ come from the germline V gene. CDR3 amino acids: CASSMDRPDQETQYF. The DNA for the CDR3 is TGCGCCAGCAGCATGGACAGGCCGGATCAAGAGACCCAGTACTTC.

The J gene is TRBJ2-1, the V gene TRBV27; 7 bases agree with TRBD1. The ends lost 7 bases at V and 9 bases at J; junction bases unmatched: 9. CDR1 and CDR2 from the germline V gene are MNHEY and SMNVEV (reference sequence). The CDR3 sequence is 13 residues long. CDR3 DNA: TGTGCCAGCATCGCTCAGGGGGTTGGTGAGCAGTTCTTC. It codes for CASIAQGVGEQFF.

Details on this clone: Because the CDR3's place on the DNA is in doubt, the DNA is left out and the CDR3 is given as listed by TCRdb. CDR3 region: CASSGRTSGDRRAGELFF. V and J are TRBV9 and TRBJ2-2; the D segment call TRBD2 is taken from the table without a DNA check. CDR1 is SGDLS and CDR2 is YYNGEE in the germline V gene. The CDR3 adds up to 18 amino acids, both ends counted.

This chain joins TRBV6-5 and TRBJ1-1; a weak D match, TRBD1 (5 bases). This CDR3 comprises 14 residues. V lost 5 bases and J lost 1, with 11 bases in between. In germline, CDR1 is MNHEY, CDR2 SVGAGI. The CDR3 region is CASSGRGSNTEAFF. CDR3 DNA: TGTGCCAGCAGTGGACGGGGGTCGAACACTGAAGCTTTCTTT.

CDR3 in amino acids: CASSYSLWQGGEKLFF. In DNA, the CDR3 is TGTGCCAGCAGTTACTCATTGTGGCAGGGCGGCGAAAAACTGTTTTTT. The chain employs TRBV6-5 and TRBJ1-4; TRBD1 is a possible D gene (5 bases). The CDR3 contains 16 residues. Trimming removed 0 bases from V and 8 bases from J, with 16 bases in between. CDR1 is MNHEY, CDR2 SVGAGI, per germline.

The chain has TRBV6-5 and TRBJ2-1; D might be TRBD1 (5 bases). In germline, CDR1 is MNHEY, CDR2 SVGAGI. The CDR3 has 13 amino acids. Between the trimmed V and J ends, which lost 6 bases and 6 bases, there was a span of 12 bases. The CDR3 loop is CASRGQGANEQFF. In nucleotides, the CDR3 is TGTGCCAGCAGGGGGCAGGGTGCCAATGAGCAGTTCTTC.

The gene calls are TRBV5-1 and TRBJ1-1; the D is unclear. V shed 4 bases and J shed 3 bases, with 7 bases lying between them. The CDR3 covers 12 residues. Germline V CDR1 and CDR2: SGHRS, YFSETQ. The CDR3 loop is CASSPGYTEAFF. CDR3 sequence (DNA): TGCGCCAGCAGCCCCGGGTACACTGAAGCTTTCTTT.

This chain links TRBV2 with TRBJ2-7; TRBD1 matches at 10 bases. J lost 3 bases, V lost 8 bases, and 4 bases had no gene match. Germline V gene data show CDR1 as SNHLY and CDR2 as FYNNEI. CDR3 size: 13 residues. DNA for the CDR3: TGTGCCAGCTCGGGGACAGGGGACTACGAGCAGTACTTC. Amino acid sequence: CASSGTGDYEQYF.

The chain has TRBV19 and TRBJ2-7, with 9 bases that match TRBD1. The V gene's germline CDR1 is LNHDA and CDR2 SQIVND (reference sequence). Trimming took 5 bases from V and 3 from J; bases not matched to a gene: 2. This CDR3 has 13 amino acids. CDR3 nucleotides: TGTGCCAGTAGTCGGGACAGGGACTACGAGCAGTACTTC. This gives the protein CASSRDRDYEQYF.

The chain uses TRBV7-3 and TRBJ2-1; possibly TRBD1 for D (5 bases). Germline V gives CDR1 SGHTA, CDR2 FQGTGA. The germline V and J ends were trimmed by 5 bases and 0 bases, with 11 bases remaining between them. This CDR3 is 15 amino acids long. The CDR3 bases are TGTGCCAGCAGCCCGACAGTAAGCTCCTACAATGAGCAGTTCTTC. It is translated as CASSPTVSSYNEQFF.